Following are 27 T cell receptor beta chains from one sample sequenced in a study of blood T cell repertoires in COVID-19. Here immunoSEQ multiplex PCR was the method, and the copy in TCRdb shows in-frame clones only, minus some. The table includes over 100,000 clones, 80% to 90% detected once. Sample: peripheral blood. These TCRs come from a woman at least 80 years old with active or convalescent COVID-19.

This sequence joins TRBV19 and TRBJ2-3, with 9 nucleotides matching TRBD2. The CDR3 extends over 15 amino acids. Trimming at V came to 6 bases and at J to 8 bases, leaving 12 bases not matched to a gene. Germline-derived CDR1 and CDR2 are LNHDA and SQIVND (reference sequence). Here the CDR3 reads CASRSSAGGLGTQYF. The CDR3 nucleotides read TGTGCCAGTAGATCCTCGGCGGGAGGGCTGGGTACGCAGTATTTT.

The rearrangement joins TRBV10-3 to TRBJ2-1; 10 nucleotides align to TRBD1. V trimming: 2 bases; J trimming: 7 bases; junction bases outside the gene matches: 5. Germline V gene data show CDR1 as ENHRY and CDR2 as SYGVKD. The CDR3 is made up of 15 amino acids. Here the CDR3 reads CAISEIGTGDNEQFF. The CDR3 coding sequence is TGTGCCATCAGTGAGATTGGGACAGGGGATAATGAGCAGTTCTTC.

This chain joins TRBV27 and TRBJ1-1, with 9 bases that match TRBD1. The CDR3 consists of 15 residues. The J segment lost 1 base and the V segment lost 2 bases, leaving 2 bases of the junction unmatched. CDR1 and CDR2 from the germline V gene are MNHEY and SMNVEV (reference sequence). The CDR3 is CASSLTQGANTEAFF. CDR3 nucleotides: TGTGCCAGCAGTTTAACACAGGGGGCGAACACTGAAGCTTTCTTT.

This chain uses TRBV12-5 with TRBJ2-3, with a weak D call TRBD1 (5 bases). V was pared by 2 bases and J by 1 base, with 10 bases between. The CDR3 is 15 residues long. CDR1 and CDR2 from the germline V gene are LGHNT and FRNRAP. CDR3 amino acids: CASGLWGDGTDTQYF. The CDR3 DNA reads TGTGCTAGTGGTTTGTGGGGCGACGGCACAGATACGCAGTATTTT.

V gene TRBV9 combines with J gene TRBJ1-2, with a possible D match to TRBD1 (6 bases). The V end lost 0 bases, the J end lost 4 bases, and 16 bases lay between the germline ends. The CDR3 has 16 amino acids. Germline V gives CDR1 SGDLS, CDR2 YYNGEE. The CDR3 reads CASSVEAGAHSYGYTF. The CDR3 DNA follows: TGTGCCAGCAGCGTAGAGGCAGGGGCGCATAGCTATGGCTACACCTTC.

The chain employs TRBV27 and TRBJ2-3, with a possible D match to TRBD2 (6 bases). CDR3 length: 15 amino acids. Deletions cut 6 bases from V and 3 bases from J, with 16 bases between. Germline values: CDR1 MNHEY, CDR2 SMNVEV (reference sequence). CDR3 in DNA: TGTGCCAGCAGATCTCAGGGAGGAAGGACAGATACGCAGTATTTT. Amino acid sequence: CASRSQGGRTDTQYF.

This sequence joins TRBV6-6 and TRBJ2-5, with 11 bases identical to TRBD2. CDR1 is MNHNY and CDR2 is SVGAGI in the germline V gene (reference sequence). The CDR3 sequence is 16 residues long. V lost 5 bases, J lost 2 bases, and 7 bases stayed unmatched. The CDR3 sequence: CASSPSSGRRQETQYF. In nucleotides, the CDR3 is TGTGCCAGCAGTCCCTCTAGCGGGAGGCGACAAGAGACCCAGTACTTC.

The chain links TRBV18 to TRBJ2-7, with 7 bases matching TRBD2. Per the germline V gene, CDR1 is KGHSH and CDR2 is LQKENI. Unmatched junction bases numbered 8, after V lost 3 bases and J lost 0 bases. The CDR3 consists of 16 residues. CDR3 DNA: TGTGCCAGCTCACCCGATTACGGACTAGGCTCCTACGAGCAGTACTTC. It translates to CASSPDYGLGSYEQYF.

This rearrangement joins TRBV7-9 to TRBJ1-2; unclear D gene. Between the trimmed V and J ends, which lost 5 bases and 2 bases, there was a span of 15 bases. Germline V gene lookup returns CDR1 SEHNR and CDR2 FQNEAQ (reference sequence). The CDR3 spans 15 residues. CDR3: CASSPRTGENYGYTF. The CDR3 DNA reads as TGTGCCAGCAGCCCACGGACGGGAGAAAACTATGGCTACACCTTC.

The chain couples TRBV19 to TRBJ1-1; 9 bases agree with TRBD1. The CDR3 extends over 15 amino acids. Per germline, CDR1 LNHDA and CDR2 SQIVND (reference sequence). The V gene end was trimmed by 4 bases and the J gene end by 6 bases; junction bases not matched to a gene: 9. CDR3 sequence: CASSTTGGIVAEAFF. CDR3 DNA: TGTGCCAGTAGTACGACAGGGGGAATCGTCGCTGAAGCTTTCTTT.

J is TRBJ2-4 and V is TRBV28; 8 bases agree with TRBD1. V was clipped by 4 bases and J by 8 bases; unmatched bases: 7. Germline CDR1 is MDHEN and CDR2 is SYDVKM. CDR3 length equals 14 residues. The CDR3 loop reads CASSSDRVGDIQYF. The CDR3 DNA sequence: TGTGCCAGCAGTTCGGACAGGGTAGGGGACATTCAGTACTTC.

The chain couples TRBV30 to TRBJ1-6; D is perhaps TRBD1 (5 bases). Germline CDR1 GTSNPN, CDR2 SVGIG (reference sequence). The CDR3 covers 15 residues. Between the trimmed V and J ends, which lost 5 bases and 4 bases, there was a span of 15 bases. The CDR3 nucleotides read TGTGCCTGGGCTGGCTGGGGGGGATATAATTCACCCCTCCACTTT. Residues: CAWAGWGGYNSPLHF.

V gene TRBV5-4 combines with J gene TRBJ2-3; possible D gene TRBD1, 5 bases. V was shortened by 0 bases and J by 5 bases, with 10 bases between the two germline ends. CDR3 length: 14 amino acids. Germline V gene data show CDR1 as SGHNT and CDR2 as YYREEE (reference sequence). As DNA, the CDR3 is TGTGCCAGCAGCTTGGCGCAGGGAAGAGATACGCAGTATTTT. It is translated as CASSLAQGRDTQYF.

DNA for the CDR3: TGCGCCAGCAGCTTGGGTACTGAAGGAAACACCATATATTTT. Translation: CASSLGTEGNTIYF. The chain couples TRBV5-1 to TRBJ1-3; D gene unclear. Germline lookup yields CDR1 SGHRS and CDR2 YFSETQ. The V end lost 0 bases, the J end lost 4 bases, and 8 bases lay between the germline ends. The CDR3 length is 14 residues.

J is TRBJ2-3 and V is TRBV5-4; D is possibly TRBD2 (5 bases). This CDR3 comprises 15 residues. V shed 4 bases and J shed 0 bases, with 12 bases lying between them. In germline, CDR1 is SGHNT, CDR2 YYREEE (reference sequence). CDR3 in amino acids: CASSHTRPSTDTQYF. Here the CDR3 DNA reads TGTGCCAGCAGCCACACTAGGCCTAGCACAGATACGCAGTATTTT. Using reference TRBV5-4 and TRBJ2-3 for the parts outside the CDR3, the full variable domain is ETGVTQSPTHLIKTRGQQVTLRCSSQSGHNTVSWYQQALGQGPQFIFQYYREEENGRGNFPPRFSGLQFPNYSSELNVNALELDDSALYLCASSHTRPSTDTQYFGPGTRLTVL.

The chain carries TRBV9 and TRBJ1-3; D uncertain. The length of the CDR3 is 16 residues. Germline V gene lookup returns CDR1 SGDLS and CDR2 YYNGEE. Trimming left V 0 bases short and J 0 bases short, with 10 bases between. CDR3 DNA: TGTGCCAGCAGCGTAGTTCCCAGGTTCTCTGGAAACACCATATATTTT. Amino acids: CASSVVPRFSGNTIYF.

The V gene is TRBV5-1, the J gene TRBJ2-5; TRBD1 matches 7 bases. V shed 5 bases, J shed 5 bases, and the junction held 6 bases outside the gene matches. Germline-derived CDR1 and CDR2 are SGHRS and YFSETQ. The CDR3 is 13 amino acids. The CDR3 region has the DNA TGCGCCAGCAGTACAGGGGACGGGGAGACCCAGTACTTC. It encodes CASSTGDGETQYF.

This chain joins TRBV10-3 and TRBJ2-1; TRBD2 matches at 14 bases. The CDR3 totals 15 residues. Trimming cost V 4 bases and J 9 bases; bases outside gene matches: 5. The germline gives CDR1 ENHRY, CDR2 SYGVKD. The CDR3 protein is CAISVTSGRDSEQFF. CDR3 bases: TGTGCCATCAGTGTGACTAGCGGGAGGGACAGTGAGCAGTTCTTC.

The chain uses TRBV9 and TRBJ2-2; TRBD1 agrees at 10 bases. The germline gives CDR1 SGDLS, CDR2 YYNGEE. The V gene end was trimmed by 3 bases and the J gene end by 9 bases; junction bases not matched to a gene: 5. CDR3 length: 14 residues. The CDR3 reads CASSGTGGGRELFF. CDR3 nucleotide sequence: TGTGCCAGCAGCGGGACAGGGGGTGGCCGGGAGCTGTTTTTT.

The chain has TRBV4-1 and TRBJ2-4; 9 nucleotides match TRBD2. J lost 5 bases, V lost 4 bases, and 9 bases had no gene match. Per germline, CDR1 MGHRA and CDR2 YSYEKL. This CDR3 contains 16 residues. This CDR3 is CASSPGLARGENIQYF. The CDR3 nucleotides read TGCGCCAGCAGCCCAGGACTAGCGCGAGGGGAAAACATTCAGTACTTC.

The genes are TRBV5-4 and TRBJ2-2, with D perhaps matching TRBD1 (5 bases). The germline V gene encodes CDR1 SGHNT and CDR2 YYREEE (reference sequence). CDR3 size: 13 residues. Trimming stripped 4 bases from V and 5 bases from J, with 9 bases between. The CDR3 DNA reads TGTGCCAGCAGCGTTAGGGGAACCGGGGAGCTGTTTTTT. Translation: CASSVRGTGELFF.

The chain is built from TRBV6-1 and TRBJ2-6; 8 positions match TRBD1. V shed 2 bases and J 4 bases; nucleotides not matched to a gene: 4. This CDR3 has 16 residues. Germline V gives CDR1 MNHNS, CDR2 SASEGT. The CDR3 protein is CASSEQGAAGANVLTF. CDR3 DNA: TGTGCCAGCAGTGAACAGGGGGCGGCGGGGGCCAACGTCCTGACTTTC.

The rearrangement uses TRBV28 and TRBJ2-7; TRBD1 agrees at 7 bases. Germline V gene sequence: CDR1 MDHEN, CDR2 SYDVKM. V trimming: 2 bases; J trimming: 4 bases; junction bases outside the gene matches: 5. This CDR3 is built from 14 residues. The CDR3 coding sequence is TGTGCCAGCAGTTTACCAAACAGGGGATACGAGCAGTACTTC. This sequence encodes CASSLPNRGYEQYF.

This chain uses TRBV7-3 with TRBJ1-2, with 9 bases fitting TRBD1. V was pared by 5 bases and J by 2 bases, with 3 bases of the junction left unmatched. The CDR3 totals 14 residues. Germline V gives CDR1 SGHTA, CDR2 FQGTGA. CDR3 nucleotides: TGTGCCAGCAGCCCCGGACAGGGGAACTATGGCTACACCTTC. Protein sequence: CASSPGQGNYGYTF.

This chain joins TRBV3-1 (or the pseudogene TRBV3-2) and TRBJ1-6, with 12 bases matching TRBD1. Per germline, CDR1 LGHDT and CDR2 YNNKEL (reference sequence). The V segment lost 4 bases and the J segment 10 bases; nucleotides outside the gene matches: 5. The CDR3 is 15 residues long. CDR3 coding DNA: TGTGCCAGCAGCCCGGGACAGGGGGCGCTGTCACCCCTCCACTTT. It specifies CASSPGQGALSPLHF.

This chain uses TRBV11-2 with TRBJ2-2; D possibly corresponds to TRBD1 (5 bases). V lost 5 bases, J lost 7 bases, and 17 bases lay in between. The CDR3 runs to 15 residues. Germline V gene data show CDR1 as SGHAT and CDR2 as FQNNGV. The CDR3 DNA sequence: TGTGCCAGCAGCGGGGCATATGGATCCTACGGGGAGCTGTTTTTT. Amino acid sequence: CASSGAYGSYGELFF.

V is TRBV2 and J is TRBJ2-7, with 7 bases matching TRBD1. Germline V lookup: CDR1 SNHLY, CDR2 FYNNEI. CDR3 length: 12 amino acids. The V and J ends lost 10 bases and 2 bases, in that order; junction bases with no gene match: 5. DNA of the CDR3: TGTGCCACCACCGGGACAGCCTACGAGCAGTACTTC. Protein sequence: CATTGTAYEQYF.